Many counts were recorded for the clone carrying this T cell receptor beta chain. Its antigen is currently unknown. Trimming cost V 4 bases and J 2 bases; bases outside gene matches: 7. Per the germline V gene, CDR1 is KGHDR and CDR2 is SFDVKD. This CDR3 has 16 residues. Unique molecular identifiers were included in an RNA-based 3' RACE TCR library. TCRdb reprocessed the 3' RACE reads via MiXCR and lists one record per CDR3 protein. The table records roughly 16,000 distinct CDR3 sequences, about 3.4% of them present only once. This record comes from a study of HIV-infected children after antiretroviral therapy interruption. Across the study: Children's median ages were roughly 10 years and 8 years by group. Weeks 0, 48 and 150 were sampled under continuous treatment. Study-level results: Shared-triplet CDR3 clusters increased after treatment interruption in a few patients, significant only when one outlier was excluded.

Treatment here: PENTA 11 planned treatment interruption arm or continuous ART arm. The receptor was derived from a pool of human donors with HIV. This rearrangement joins TRBV24-1 to TRBJ1-2; 9 bases line up with TRBD1. The sample here was CD45RO+ CD8+ T cells from PBMCs, pooled from several time points, taken from a donor given antiretroviral therapy, either interrupted or continuous. The subset denotes: memory CD8+ CD45RO+ CD45RA- T cells. CDR3 in DNA: TGTGCCACCAGTGAGGCCGGGACAGGGAGCAACTATGGCTACACCTTC. The encoded protein is CATSEAGTGSNYGYTF.